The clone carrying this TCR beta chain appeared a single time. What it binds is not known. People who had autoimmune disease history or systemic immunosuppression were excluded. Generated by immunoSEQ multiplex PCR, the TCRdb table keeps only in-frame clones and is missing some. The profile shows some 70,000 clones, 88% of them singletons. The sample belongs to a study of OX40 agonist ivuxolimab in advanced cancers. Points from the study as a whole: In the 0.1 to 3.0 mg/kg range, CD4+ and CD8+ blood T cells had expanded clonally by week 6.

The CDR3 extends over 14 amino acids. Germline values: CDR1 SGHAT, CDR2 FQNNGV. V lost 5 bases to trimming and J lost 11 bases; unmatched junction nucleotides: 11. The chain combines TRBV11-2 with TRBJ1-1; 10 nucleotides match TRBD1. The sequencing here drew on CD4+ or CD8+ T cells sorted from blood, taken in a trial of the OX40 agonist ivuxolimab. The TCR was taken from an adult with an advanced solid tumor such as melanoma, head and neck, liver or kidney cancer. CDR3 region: CASSAPGTGVGAFF. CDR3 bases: TGTGCCAGCAGCGCTCCCGGGACAGGGGTCGGTGCTTTCTTT.